The 24 T cell receptor beta chains given below trace back to one sample, sequenced in a study of tumor-infiltrating lymphocytes in primary liver carcinoma listed by TCRdb under 2017. The instrument given in TCRdb is Illumina HiSeq 2500. Starting from about 550 ng total RNA, TCRbeta-specific cDNA was produced by reverse transcription with a constant-region primer and ProtoScript II reverse transcriptase. TCRbeta libraries were built with three nested multiplex PCR rounds, a slightly modified ARM-PCR procedure. Multiplex TRBV1-TRBV30 forward primers and a Cbeta reverse primer were used in the first two PCR rounds, each of which was run for around 10 cycles. The public reads were quality trimmed at Q25 with fastp and then assembled into clones with MiXCR by TCRdb, keeping productive beta chains. Rows matching on CDR3 protein sequence are summarized as one entry with the most common DNA and genes. The sample contains some 190,000 distinct CDR3 sequences, 50% to 75% of them found a single time. The top ten clonotypes cover around 74% of the sample.

Blood RNA was extracted from unsorted whole blood using TRIzol reagent, and germline DNA was obtained with the DNeasy Blood & Tissue kit. Sample: peripheral blood. The receptors originated from a man aged 35-49 years with primary liver carcinoma and hepatitis B virus infection.

The rearrangement uses TRBV14 and TRBJ2-2, with D unresolved. Trimming shortened V by 5 bases and J by 7 bases, and 8 bases separated the two germline ends. From germline, CDR1 is SGHDN and CDR2 FVKESK. The CDR3 spans 12 residues. This chain's CDR3 is CASSYMGGELFF. CDR3 nucleotide sequence: TGTGCCAGCAGCTATATGGGCGGGGAGCTGTTTTTT. The whole variable domain, filled in from reference TRBV14 and TRBJ2-2, reads EAGVTQFPSHSVIEKGQTVTLRCDPISGHDNLYWYRRVMGKEIKFLLHFVKESKQDESGMPNNRFLAERTGGTYSTLKVQPAELEDSGVYFCASSYMGGELFFGEGSRLTVL.

On this clonotype: No conserved phenylalanine or tryptophan is present at the end of the CDR3, so a read error is the likely explanation. This chain connects TRBV6-1 to TRBJ2-5; TRBD2 matches at 7 bases. With 6 bases clipped from V and 1 base from J, the junction kept 14 bases outside the gene matches. CDR3 length: 17 amino acids. Looked up from germline, CDR1 is MNHNS and CDR2 is SASEGT. The CDR3 DNA is TGTGCCAGCAGAGTCTTTGGTGGGAGGGGTGCCCAAGAGACCCAGTACCTC. The encoded protein is CASRVFGGRGAQETQYL.

This sequence joins TRBV6-1 and TRBJ1-1; D possibly corresponds to TRBD1 (5 bases). V was trimmed by 6 bases and J by 4 bases, leaving 21 bases between them. The CDR3 has 16 amino acids. Germline CDR1 is MNHNS and CDR2 is SASEGT. The CDR3 protein is CASSPIGVTGSTEAFF. The DNA for the CDR3 is TGTGCCAGCAGCCCGATAGGGGTTACCGGTAGCACTGAAGCTTTCTTT.

This clonotype occurred many times. The chain couples TRBV11-2 to TRBJ2-3; 11 nucleotides align to TRBD2. The length of the CDR3 is 17 residues. V lost 5 bases to trimming and J lost 0 bases; unmatched junction nucleotides: 7. Germline CDR1 SGHAT, CDR2 FQNNGV. The DNA for the CDR3 is TGTGCCAGCAGCCGCCGGACTAGCGGGTCTAGCACAGATACGCAGTATTTT. Its protein product is CASSRRTSGSSTDTQYF.

As regards this clonotype: A read error may produce the germline difference seen at one junction end. V usage is TRBV11-1 and J usage is TRBJ2-6; tentatively, D is TRBD1 or TRBD2 (6 bases each). Germline V gives CDR1 SGHAT, CDR2 FQDESV (reference sequence). There are 13 residues in the CDR3. CDR3 protein: CAGSFSGANILTF. The CDR3 region has the DNA TGTGCCGGCAGCTTCTCGGGGGCCAACATCCTGACTTTC.

This clonotype was recorded a few times. The junction differs from germline at one of its ends, possibly a read error. The chain carries TRBV6-1 and TRBJ2-7; D call uncertain. Germline loops: CDR1 MNHNS, CDR2 SASEGT. There are 11 residues in the CDR3. The CDR3 reads CASSVLGESIF. The CDR3 nucleotides read TGTGCCAGCAGTGTCCTGGGTGAGAGTATCTTC.

About this clonotype itself: One junction end does not reproduce the germline sequence, and a read error may be involved. This chain uses TRBV11-2 with TRBJ2-5, with TRBD2 matching over 7 bases. Per germline, CDR1 SGHAT and CDR2 FQNNGV. The CDR3 contains 15 residues. The CDR3 region has the DNA TGTGCCAGTAGCTTAAACCCCGGGGCTAGCGGCCTGCGGTACTTC. Translation gives CASSLNPGASGLRYF.

The chain has TRBV9 and TRBJ2-2; weak D call: TRBD2 (5 bases). Germline CDR1 is SGDLS and CDR2 is YYNGEE. The V end was cut by 0 bases, the J end by 6 bases, with 12 bases between. The CDR3 spans 15 residues. The CDR3 region is CASSVDVVDSGELFF. For the CDR3, the DNA is TGTGCCAGCAGCGTAGATGTGGTGGACTCCGGGGAGCTGTTTTTT.

The rearrangement links TRBV21-1 to TRBJ2-7; TRBD1, the table's D call, lacks a check against the DNA. TRBV21-1 is a recognized pseudogene. This CDR3 spans 14 amino acids. CDR3 coding DNA: TGTGCCAGCAGCAGGGACGGGAGCACCTACAAGCAGTACTTC. This codes for CASSRDGSTYKQYF.

This clonotype was observed a single time. The gene calls are TRBV9 and TRBJ1-5; possibly TRBD1 for D (6 bases). Trimming stripped 1 base from V and 0 bases from J, with 8 bases between. The germline gives CDR1 SGDLS, CDR2 YYNGEE. The CDR3 sequence is 15 residues long. The CDR3 spells CASSVMGASNQPQHF. CDR3 coding DNA: TGTGCCAGCAGCGTAATGGGGGCTAGCAATCAGCCCCAGCATTTT.

The chain employs TRBV11-2 and TRBJ2-7; 7 nucleotides line up with TRBD2. V was pared by 5 bases and J by 3 bases, with 16 bases of the junction left unmatched. The CDR3 totals 17 residues. Per germline, CDR1 SGHAT and CDR2 FQNNGV. The CDR3 coding sequence is TGTGCCAGCAGCCCTGGACTAGTTGGAGATGTAGGCTACGAGCAGTACTTC. Its translation: CASSPGLVGDVGYEQYF.

The chain carries TRBV7-9 and TRBJ2-1, with 7 bases identical to TRBD1. Germline values: CDR1 SEHNR, CDR2 FQNEAQ (reference sequence). The junction had 7 bases not matched to a gene; V was cut back by 3 bases and J by 2 bases. The CDR3 consists of 16 residues. CDR3 loop: CASSLPGQQTYNEQFF. In DNA form, the CDR3 reads TGTGCCAGCAGCTTGCCGGGACAGCAAACCTACAATGAGCAGTTCTTC.

A few counts support this clonotype. This chain links TRBV6-1 with TRBJ1-5; 8 nucleotides line up with TRBD1. CDR1 is MNHNS and CDR2 is SASEGT in the germline V gene. J was trimmed by 11 bases and V by 6 bases; bases with no gene match: 15. This CDR3 is built from 15 residues. The CDR3 sequence: CASRARTGSGRAQHF. DNA of the CDR3: TGTGCCAGCAGGGCCCGGACAGGGTCTGGTAGAGCCCAGCATTTT.

This chain links TRBV2 with TRBJ1-5; D is possibly TRBD1 (6 bases). The CDR3 has 17 amino acids. V shed 5 bases and J shed 8 bases, with 25 bases lying between them. CDR1 is SNHLY and CDR2 is FYNNEI in the germline V gene. CDR3 bases: TGTGCCAGCAGTCTCTTGGGGCAGGGGATTGGCAACGAGCCCCAGCATTTT. Encoded protein: CASSLLGQGIGNEPQHF.

This clonotype came up many times. The chain uses TRBV11-2 and TRBJ1-4; no reliable D call. Germline CDR1 and CDR2: SGHAT and FQNNGV. V was shortened by 2 bases and J by 8 bases, with 21 bases between the two germline ends. This CDR3 is 17 amino acids long. The CDR3 DNA follows: TGTGCCAGCAGCTTACGGGTTCGGGCCACACAGATAGAAAAACTGTTTTTT. Its translation: CASSLRVRATQIEKLFF. Complete variable domain (other parts from reference TRBV11-2 and TRBJ1-4): EAGVAQSPRYKIIEKRQSVAFWCNPISGHATLYWYQQILGQGPKLLIQFQNNGVVDDSQLPKDRFSAERLKGVDSTLKIQPAKLEDSAVYLCASSLRVRATQIEKLFFGSGTQLSVL.

The rearrangement uses TRBV29-1 and TRBJ1-5, with D perhaps TRBD1 (5 bases). CDR1 is SQVTM and CDR2 is ANQGSEA in the germline V gene. The CDR3 length is 17 residues. The ends were cut back, 6 bases at V and 0 bases at J, with 21 bases in the middle. The chain's CDR3 is CSVPGSRDVRSNQPQHF. DNA for the CDR3: TGCAGCGTCCCCGGCAGCAGGGACGTCCGTAGCAATCAGCCCCAGCATTTT.

With regard to this clonotype: An end of the junction does not agree with germline; a read error may underlie this. This chain connects TRBV11-2 to TRBJ1-1, with 7 bases aligning to TRBD1. There are 15 residues in the CDR3. In germline, CDR1 is SGHAT, CDR2 FQNNGV. The CDR3 sequence: CARSLEEGAYIEAFF. DNA for the CDR3: TGTGCCAGGAGCTTAGAAGAGGGGGCTTACATTGAAGCTTTCTTT.

This clonotype was seen a few times. The chain carries TRBV28 and TRBJ2-4; no firm D call. CDR3 length: 14 residues. Trimming stripped 5 bases from V and 3 bases from J, with 11 bases between. The germline V gene encodes CDR1 MDHEN and CDR2 SYDVKM. CDR3 region: CASSPVLGKNIQYF. Here the CDR3 DNA reads TGTGCCAGCAGTCCAGTCCTGGGCAAAAACATTCAGTACTTC.

Note on this clonotype: Given a much more abundant clone one base away, this may be a read error. V is TRBV11-1 and J is TRBJ2-7, with D uncertain. Trimming left V 2 bases short and J 0 bases short, with 14 bases between. Germline CDR1 reads SGHAT; CDR2 reads FQDESV (reference sequence). The length of the CDR3 is 16 residues. The CDR3 protein is CASSLRLTEPSYEQYF. The CDR3 region has the DNA TGTGCCAGCAGCTTAAGGCTAACGGAACCCTCCTACGAGCAGTACTTC. Combining the CDR3 with reference TRBV11-1 and TRBJ2-7 gives the whole variable domain EAEVAQSPRYKITEKSQAVAFWCDPISGHATLYWYRQILGQGPELLVQFQDESVVDDSQLPKDRFSAERLKGVDSTLKIQPAELGDSAMYLCASSLRLTEPSYEQYFGPGTRLTVT.

The chain links TRBV28 to TRBJ2-2, with D possibly matching TRBD2 (7 bases). The CDR3 has 15 residues. V lost 6 bases to trimming and J lost 4 bases, with 15 bases between them. Germline-derived CDR1 and CDR2 are MDHEN and SYDVKM. CDR3 amino acids: CASRPTGRGTGELFF. The CDR3 DNA sequence: TGTGCCAGCAGGCCAACAGGGAGGGGCACCGGGGAGCTGTTTTTT.

This rearrangement joins TRBV7-9 to TRBJ2-7; weak D call: TRBD2 (6 bases). CDR3 length: 14 amino acids. V was pared by 0 bases and J by 5 bases, with 11 bases between. Per the germline V gene, CDR1 is SEHNR and CDR2 is FQNEAQ (reference sequence). Here the CDR3 reads CASSLAGGIDEQYF. CDR3 coding DNA: TGTGCCAGCAGCTTAGCGGGGGGTATCGACGAGCAGTACTTC.

This clonotype has a handful of counts. The germline gene is not matched at one end of the junction; a read error may be the cause. The chain employs TRBV4-1 and TRBJ2-7; D not resolved. In germline, CDR1 is MGHRA, CDR2 YSYEKL. The CDR3 totals 17 residues. CDR3 in amino acids: CASSQDSADPSVSQQYF. CDR3 nucleotides: TGTGCCAGCAGCCAAGATTCGGCGGACCCCTCCGTTTCCCAGCAGTACTTC.

A word on this clonotype: Germline and junction disagree at one end, which may indicate a read error. This sequence joins TRBV11-2 and TRBJ1-2; D may be TRBD1 (6 bases). CDR1 SGHAT and CDR2 FQNNGV come from the germline V gene. The length of the CDR3 is 14 residues. CDR3 sequence (DNA): TGTGCCAACAGCTTCCTACCTGGGACATATGGCTACACCTTC. This gives the protein CANSFLPGTYGYTF.

This clonotype was detected once. The chain links TRBV6-1 to TRBJ2-7, with 10 positions matching TRBD1. There are 14 residues in the CDR3. CDR1 and CDR2 from the germline V gene are MNHNS and SASEGT. CDR3 protein: CVIRDRGLDGEQYF. The DNA of the CDR3 is TGTGTCATCCGGGACAGGGGCCTCGACGGCGAGCAGTACTTC.